This T cell receptor (beta chain) was identified in a study of blood T cell repertoires in COVID-19. The CDR3 spans 15 residues. Germline CDR1 is PRHDT and CDR2 is FYEKMQ (reference sequence). The junction had 5 bases not matched to a gene; V was cut back by 2 bases and J by 5 bases. Authors' processing steps: Using reference gene primer amplification, nucleated cell counts were estimated. This table comes from immunoSEQ multiplex PCR, and its TCRdb copy is limited to in-frame clones, with some not included. D and trimming were read from the DNA, whereas the V and J calls and clone size are those reported in that table. The sample includes around 110,000 clones, 70% to 90% seen only once; the top ten take 1.4% to 1.5%.

The sample taken for sequencing was peripheral blood. This clonotype originated in a man in his forties with acute or convalescent COVID-19. The chain carries TRBV13 and TRBJ2-3; TRBD1 aligns across 9 bases. CDR3 in amino acids: CASSLNRGLVDTQYF. The DNA for the CDR3 is TGTGCCAGCAGCTTAAACAGGGGGCTGGTAGATACGCAGTATTTT.